This T cell receptor (beta chain) appears in the sequencing data of a study of blood T cell repertoires in COVID-19. At the level of the study: Researchers got acute and convalescent COVID-19 samples from the United States, Italy and Spain.

In the source study's methods: Reference gene primer amplification gave nucleated cell count estimates. Sequenced by immunoSEQ multiplex PCR; TCRdb stores in-frame clones only, minus some. D and trimming were read from the DNA, whereas the V and J calls and clone size are those reported in that table. Among some 180,000 clones listed, approximately 80% were seen once. Germline values: CDR1 KGHSH, CDR2 LQKENI. This CDR3 is 15 amino acids long. The trim removed 0 bases at V and 3 bases at J, leaving 4 bases unmatched. The clonotype was recovered from a man aged 50-59 years who had recovered from COVID-19. This chain links TRBV18 with TRBJ2-7, with 8 nucleotides matching TRBD2. What was sequenced was peripheral blood. The CDR3 coding sequence is TGTGCCAGCTCACCACCGGGCGGGAGGATCTACGAGCAGTACTTC. Its protein is CASSPPGGRIYEQYF.